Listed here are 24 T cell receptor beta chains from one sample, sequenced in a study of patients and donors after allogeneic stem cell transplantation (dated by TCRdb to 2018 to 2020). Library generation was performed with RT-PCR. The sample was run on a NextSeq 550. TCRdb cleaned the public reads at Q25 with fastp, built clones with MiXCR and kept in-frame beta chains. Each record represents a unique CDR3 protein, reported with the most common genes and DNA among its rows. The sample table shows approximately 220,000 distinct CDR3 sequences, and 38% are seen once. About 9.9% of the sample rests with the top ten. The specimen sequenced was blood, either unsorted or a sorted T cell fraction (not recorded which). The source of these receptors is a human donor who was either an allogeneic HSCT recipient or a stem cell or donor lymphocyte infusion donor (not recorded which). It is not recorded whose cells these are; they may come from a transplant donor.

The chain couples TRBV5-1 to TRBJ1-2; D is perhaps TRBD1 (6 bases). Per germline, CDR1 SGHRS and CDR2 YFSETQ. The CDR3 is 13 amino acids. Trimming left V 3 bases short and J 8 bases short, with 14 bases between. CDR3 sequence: CASSSLTGIGYTF. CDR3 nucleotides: TGCGCCAGCAGCTCCCTTACAGGGATCGGCTACACCTTC.

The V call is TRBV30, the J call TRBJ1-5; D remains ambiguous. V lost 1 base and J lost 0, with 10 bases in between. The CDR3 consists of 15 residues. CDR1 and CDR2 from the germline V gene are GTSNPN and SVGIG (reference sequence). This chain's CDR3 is CAWSGGSYSNQPQHF. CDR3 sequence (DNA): TGTGCCTGGAGTGGGGGTTCTTATAGCAATCAGCCCCAGCATTTT.

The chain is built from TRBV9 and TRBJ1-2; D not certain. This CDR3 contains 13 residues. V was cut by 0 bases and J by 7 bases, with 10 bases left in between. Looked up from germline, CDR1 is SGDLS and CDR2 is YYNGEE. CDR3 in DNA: TGTGCCAGCAGCGTAGCCGGAATGGCTGGCTACACCTTC. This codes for CASSVAGMAGYTF.

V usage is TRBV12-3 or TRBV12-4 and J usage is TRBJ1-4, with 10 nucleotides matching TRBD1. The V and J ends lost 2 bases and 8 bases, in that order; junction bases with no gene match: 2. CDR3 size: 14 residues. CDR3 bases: TGTGCCAGCAGTTTAAGGGACAGGGGAGAAAAACTGTTTTTT. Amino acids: CASSLRDRGEKLFF.

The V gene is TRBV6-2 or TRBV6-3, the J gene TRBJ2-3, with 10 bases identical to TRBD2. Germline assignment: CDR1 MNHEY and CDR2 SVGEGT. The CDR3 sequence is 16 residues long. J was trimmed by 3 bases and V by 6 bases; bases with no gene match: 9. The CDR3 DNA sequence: TGTGCCAGCAGCCAACCCAGCGGGGGGGCGACAGATACGCAGTATTTT. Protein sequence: CASSQPSGGATDTQYF.

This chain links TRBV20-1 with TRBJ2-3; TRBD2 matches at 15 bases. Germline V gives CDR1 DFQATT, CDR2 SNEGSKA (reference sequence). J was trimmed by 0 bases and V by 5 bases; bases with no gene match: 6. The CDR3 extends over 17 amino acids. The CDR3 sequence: CSAGLAGGTPSTDTQYF. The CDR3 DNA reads TGCAGTGCTGGACTAGCGGGGGGGACCCCTAGCACAGATACGCAGTATTTT.

Here the CDR3 reads CASSGAYTDTQYF. The CDR3 DNA reads as TGTGCCAGCAGTGGGGCCTACACAGATACGCAGTATTTT. This rearrangement joins TRBV12-3 or TRBV12-4 to TRBJ2-3; D perhaps matches TRBD1 (5 bases). V dropped 5 bases and J dropped 2 bases, with 8 bases sitting between them. The CDR3 consists of 13 residues.

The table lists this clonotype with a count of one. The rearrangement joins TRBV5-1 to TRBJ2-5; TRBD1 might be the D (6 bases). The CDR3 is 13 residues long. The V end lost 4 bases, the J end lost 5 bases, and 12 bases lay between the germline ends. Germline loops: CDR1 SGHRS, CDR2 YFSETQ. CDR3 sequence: CASSVGGGETQYF. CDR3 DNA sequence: TGCGCCAGCAGCGTAGGGGGTGGGGAGACCCAGTACTTC.

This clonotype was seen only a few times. The CDR3 sequence is CASSLVLAGATNTGELFF. DNA of the CDR3: TGCGCCAGCAGCTTGGTCCTAGCGGGGGCCACGAACACCGGGGAGCTGTTTTTT. The chain uses TRBV5-1 and TRBJ2-2; 10 bases match TRBD2. The ends lost 0 bases at V and 0 bases at J; junction bases unmatched: 5. The CDR3 runs 18 residues. Germline-derived CDR1 and CDR2 are SGHRS and YFSETQ.

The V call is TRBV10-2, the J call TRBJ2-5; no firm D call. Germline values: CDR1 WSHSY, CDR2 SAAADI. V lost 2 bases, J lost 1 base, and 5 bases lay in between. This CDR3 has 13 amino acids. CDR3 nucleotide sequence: TGCGCCAGCAGTGAGAGGGTCCAAGAGACCCAGTACTTC. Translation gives CASSERVQETQYF.

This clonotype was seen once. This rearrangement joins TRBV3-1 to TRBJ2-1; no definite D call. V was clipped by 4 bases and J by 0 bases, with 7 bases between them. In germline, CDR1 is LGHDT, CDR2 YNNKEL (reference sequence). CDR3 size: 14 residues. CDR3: CASSLRSSYNEQFF. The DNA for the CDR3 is TGTGCCAGCAGCCTCAGGAGCTCCTACAATGAGCAGTTCTTC.

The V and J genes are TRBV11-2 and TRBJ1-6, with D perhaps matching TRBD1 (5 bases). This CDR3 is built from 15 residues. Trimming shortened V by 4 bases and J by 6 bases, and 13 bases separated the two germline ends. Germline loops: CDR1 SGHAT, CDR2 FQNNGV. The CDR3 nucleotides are TGTGCCAGCAGCTCTTGGGGCGAACGTAATTCACCCCTCCACTTT. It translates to CASSSWGERNSPLHF.

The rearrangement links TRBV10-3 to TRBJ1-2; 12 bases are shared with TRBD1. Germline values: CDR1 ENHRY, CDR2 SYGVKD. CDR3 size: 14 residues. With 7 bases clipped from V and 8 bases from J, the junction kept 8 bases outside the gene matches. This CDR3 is CAIKGQGAVWGYTF. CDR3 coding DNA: TGTGCCATCAAGGGACAGGGGGCAGTTTGGGGCTACACCTTC.

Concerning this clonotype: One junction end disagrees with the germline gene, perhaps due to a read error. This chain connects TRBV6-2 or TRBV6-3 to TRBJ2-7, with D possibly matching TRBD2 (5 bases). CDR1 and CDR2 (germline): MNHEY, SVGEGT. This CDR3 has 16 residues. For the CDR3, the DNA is TGTGCCAGCAGTTACGGTGGTAGCGCGTCCTCCCACGAGCAGTACTTC. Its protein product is CASSYGGSASSHEQYF.

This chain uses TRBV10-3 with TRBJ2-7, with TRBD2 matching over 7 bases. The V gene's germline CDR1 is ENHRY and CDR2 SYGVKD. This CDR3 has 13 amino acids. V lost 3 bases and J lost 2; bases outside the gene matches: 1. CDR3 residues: CAISDGGAYEQYF. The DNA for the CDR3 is TGTGCCATCAGTGATGGGGGGGCCTACGAGCAGTACTTC.

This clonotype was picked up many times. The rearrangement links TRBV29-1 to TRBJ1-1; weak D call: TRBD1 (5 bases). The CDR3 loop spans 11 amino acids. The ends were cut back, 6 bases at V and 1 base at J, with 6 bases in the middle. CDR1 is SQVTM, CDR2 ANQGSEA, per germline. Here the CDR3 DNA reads TGCAGCGTAAGGGGGAACACTGAAGCTTTCTTT. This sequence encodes CSVRGNTEAFF.

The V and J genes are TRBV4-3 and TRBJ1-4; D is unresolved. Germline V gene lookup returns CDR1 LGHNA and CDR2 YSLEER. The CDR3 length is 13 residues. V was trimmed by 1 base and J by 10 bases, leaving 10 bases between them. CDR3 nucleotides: TGCGCCAGCAGCCAAGGTCCCACGGGAAAACTGTTTTTT. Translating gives CASSQGPTGKLFF.

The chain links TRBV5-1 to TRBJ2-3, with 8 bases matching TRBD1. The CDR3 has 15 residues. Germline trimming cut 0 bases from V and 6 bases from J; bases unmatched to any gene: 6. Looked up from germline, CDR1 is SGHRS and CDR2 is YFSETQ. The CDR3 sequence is CASSLGQGAADTQYF. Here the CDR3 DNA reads TGCGCCAGCAGCTTGGGGCAGGGGGCAGCGGATACGCAGTATTTT.

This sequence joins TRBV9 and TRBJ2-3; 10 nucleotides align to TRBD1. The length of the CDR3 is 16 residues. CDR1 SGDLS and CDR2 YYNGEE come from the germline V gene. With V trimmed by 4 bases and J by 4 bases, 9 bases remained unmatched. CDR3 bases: TGTGCCAGCAGCCCCTCTTGGGGACAGGGGTCAGATACGCAGTATTTT. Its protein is CASSPSWGQGSDTQYF.

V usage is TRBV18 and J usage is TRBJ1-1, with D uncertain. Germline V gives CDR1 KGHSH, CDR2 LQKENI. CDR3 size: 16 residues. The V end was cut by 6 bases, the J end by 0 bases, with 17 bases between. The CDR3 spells CASSPSEGSMNTEAFF. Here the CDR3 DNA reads TGTGCCAGCTCCCCGAGTGAGGGCTCGATGAACACTGAAGCTTTCTTT. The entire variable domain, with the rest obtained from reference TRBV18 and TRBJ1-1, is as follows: NAGVMQNPRHLVRRRGQEARLRCSPMKGHSHVYWYRQLPEEGLKFMVYLQKENIIDESGMPKERFSAEFPKEGPSILRIQQVVRGDSAAYFCASSPSEGSMNTEAFFGQGTRLTVV.

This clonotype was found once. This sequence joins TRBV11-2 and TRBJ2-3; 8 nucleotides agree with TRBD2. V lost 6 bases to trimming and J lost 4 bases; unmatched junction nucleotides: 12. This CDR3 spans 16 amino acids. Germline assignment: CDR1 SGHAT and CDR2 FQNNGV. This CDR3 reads CASRSSGTRQPDTQYF. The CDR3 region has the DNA TGTGCCAGCAGGTCCTCCGGGACTAGACAGCCAGATACGCAGTATTTT.

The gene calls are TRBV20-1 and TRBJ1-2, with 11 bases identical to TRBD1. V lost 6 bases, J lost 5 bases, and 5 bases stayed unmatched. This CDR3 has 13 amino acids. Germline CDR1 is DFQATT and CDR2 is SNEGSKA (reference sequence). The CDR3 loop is CSAVDRGPYGYTF. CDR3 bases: TGCAGTGCCGTGGACAGGGGGCCATATGGCTACACCTTC.

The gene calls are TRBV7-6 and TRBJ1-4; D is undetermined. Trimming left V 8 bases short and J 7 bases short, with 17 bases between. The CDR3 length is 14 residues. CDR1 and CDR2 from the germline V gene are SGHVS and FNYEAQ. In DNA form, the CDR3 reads TGTGCCAGCTCCCTAGGAACGATAGGTGAAAAACTGTTTTTT. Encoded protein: CASSLGTIGEKLFF.

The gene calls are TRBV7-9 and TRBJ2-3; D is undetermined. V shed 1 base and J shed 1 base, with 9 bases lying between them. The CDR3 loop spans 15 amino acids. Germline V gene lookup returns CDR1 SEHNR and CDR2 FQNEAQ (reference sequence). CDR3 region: CASSLDPGRTDTQYF. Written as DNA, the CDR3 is TGTGCCAGCAGCTTAGATCCGGGTCGCACAGATACGCAGTATTTT.